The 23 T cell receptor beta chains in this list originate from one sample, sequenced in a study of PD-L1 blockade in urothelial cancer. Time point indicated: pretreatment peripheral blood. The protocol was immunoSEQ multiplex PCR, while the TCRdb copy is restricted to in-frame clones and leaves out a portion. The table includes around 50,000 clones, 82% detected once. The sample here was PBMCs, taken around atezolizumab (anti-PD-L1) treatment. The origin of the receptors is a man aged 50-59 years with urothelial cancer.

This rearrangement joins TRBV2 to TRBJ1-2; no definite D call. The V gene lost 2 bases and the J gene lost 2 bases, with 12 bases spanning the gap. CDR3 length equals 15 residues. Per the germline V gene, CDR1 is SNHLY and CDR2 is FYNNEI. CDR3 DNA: TGTGCCAGCAGTGAACCCCAACTACTCAACTATGGCTACACCTTC. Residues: CASSEPQLLNYGYTF.

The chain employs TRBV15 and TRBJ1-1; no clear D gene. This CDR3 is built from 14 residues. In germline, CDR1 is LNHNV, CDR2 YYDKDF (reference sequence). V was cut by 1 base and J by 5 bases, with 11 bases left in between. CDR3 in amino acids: CATSRGDPRTEAFF. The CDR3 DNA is TGTGCCACCAGCAGAGGCGATCCGAGGACTGAAGCTTTCTTT.

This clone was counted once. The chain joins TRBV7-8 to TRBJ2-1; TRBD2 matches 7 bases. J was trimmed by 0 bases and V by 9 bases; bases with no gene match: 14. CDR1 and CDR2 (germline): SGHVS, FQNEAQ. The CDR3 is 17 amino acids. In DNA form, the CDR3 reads TGTGCCAGTACCCCCCCGCGGGGGAAGAGCTCCTACAATGAGCAGTTCTTC. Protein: CASTPPRGKSSYNEQFF.

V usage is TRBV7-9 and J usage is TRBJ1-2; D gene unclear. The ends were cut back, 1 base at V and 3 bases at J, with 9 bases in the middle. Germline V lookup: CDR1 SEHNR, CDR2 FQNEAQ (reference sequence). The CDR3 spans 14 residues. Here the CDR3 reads CASSLDQSHYGYTF. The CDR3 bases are TGTGCCAGCAGCTTAGATCAGTCGCACTATGGCTACACCTTC.

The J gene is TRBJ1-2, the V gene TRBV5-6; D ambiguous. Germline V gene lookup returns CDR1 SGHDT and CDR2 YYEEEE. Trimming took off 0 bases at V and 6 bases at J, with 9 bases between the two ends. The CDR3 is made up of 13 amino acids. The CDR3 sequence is CASSLVTGDGYTF. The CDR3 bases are TGTGCCAGCAGCTTGGTCACCGGGGATGGCTACACCTTC.

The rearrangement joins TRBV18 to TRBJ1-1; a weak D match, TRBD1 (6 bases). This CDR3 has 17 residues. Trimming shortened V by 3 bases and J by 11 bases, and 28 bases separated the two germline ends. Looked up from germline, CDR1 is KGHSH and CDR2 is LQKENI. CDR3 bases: TGTGCCAGCTCACCTCCGACTAGGGGGGGAGAGAACGGCAAGGCTTTCTTT. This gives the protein CASSPPTRGGENGKAFF. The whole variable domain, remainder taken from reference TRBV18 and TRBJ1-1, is NAGVMQNPRHLVRRRGQEARLRCSPMKGHSHVYWYRQLPEEGLKFMVYLQKENIIDESGMPKERFSAEFPKEGPSILRIQQVVRGDSAAYFCASSPPTRGGENGKAFFGQGTRLTVV.

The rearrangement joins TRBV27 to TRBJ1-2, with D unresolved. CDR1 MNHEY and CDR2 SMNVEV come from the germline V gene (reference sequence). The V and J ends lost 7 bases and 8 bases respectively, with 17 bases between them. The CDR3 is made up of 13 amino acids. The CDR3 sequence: CASKPRGFGGYTF. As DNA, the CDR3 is TGTGCCAGCAAGCCGCGAGGGTTTGGCGGCTACACCTTC.

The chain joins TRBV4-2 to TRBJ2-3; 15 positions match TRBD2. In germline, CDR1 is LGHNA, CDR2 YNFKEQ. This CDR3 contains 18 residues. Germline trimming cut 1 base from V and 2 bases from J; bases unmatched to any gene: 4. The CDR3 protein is CASSQGTSGGGDTDTQYF. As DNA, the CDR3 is TGTGCCAGCAGCCAAGGGACTAGCGGGGGGGGAGACACAGATACGCAGTATTTT.

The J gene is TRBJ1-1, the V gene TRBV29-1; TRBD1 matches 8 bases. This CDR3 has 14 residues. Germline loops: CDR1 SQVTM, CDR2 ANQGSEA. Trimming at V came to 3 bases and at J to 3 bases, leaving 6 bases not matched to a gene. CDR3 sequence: CSVEKGTGDTEAFF. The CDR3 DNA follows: TGCAGCGTTGAGAAGGGGACAGGAGACACTGAAGCTTTCTTT.

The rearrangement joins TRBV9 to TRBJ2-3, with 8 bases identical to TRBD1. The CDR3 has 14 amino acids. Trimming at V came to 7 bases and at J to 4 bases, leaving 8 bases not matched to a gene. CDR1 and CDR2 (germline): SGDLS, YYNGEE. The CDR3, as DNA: TGTGCCAGCTCTGGGACAGGAAGGGCAGATACGCAGTATTTT. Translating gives CASSGTGRADTQYF.

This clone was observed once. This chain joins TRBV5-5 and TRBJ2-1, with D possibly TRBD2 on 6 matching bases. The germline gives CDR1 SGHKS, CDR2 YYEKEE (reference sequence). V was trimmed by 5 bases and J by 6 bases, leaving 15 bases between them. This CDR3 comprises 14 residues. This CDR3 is CASRWGLGVNEQFF. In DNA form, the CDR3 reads TGTGCCAGCAGGTGGGGACTGGGGGTCAATGAGCAGTTCTTC.

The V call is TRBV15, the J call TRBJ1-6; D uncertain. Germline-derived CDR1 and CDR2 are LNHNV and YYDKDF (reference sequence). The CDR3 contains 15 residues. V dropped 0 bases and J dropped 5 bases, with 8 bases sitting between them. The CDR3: CATSRDPGNNSPLHF. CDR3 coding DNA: TGTGCCACCAGCAGAGATCCGGGGAATAATTCACCCCTCCACTTT. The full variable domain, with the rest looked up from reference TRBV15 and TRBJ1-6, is DAMVIQNPRYQVTQFGKPVTLSCSQTLNHNVMYWYQQKSSQAPKLLFHYYDKDFNNEADTPDNFQSRRPNTSFCFLDIRSPGLGDTAMYLCATSRDPGNNSPLHFGNGTRLTVT.

CDR3 coding DNA: TGTGCCAGCCGGGACAGCGGGAATGAGCAGTTCTTC. This encodes CASRDSGNEQFF. This chain uses TRBV9 with TRBJ2-1; tentative D call: TRBD1 (7 bases). Germline V lookup: CDR1 SGDLS, CDR2 YYNGEE. This CDR3 spans 12 amino acids. Trimming took off 7 bases at V and 7 bases at J, with 12 bases between the two ends.

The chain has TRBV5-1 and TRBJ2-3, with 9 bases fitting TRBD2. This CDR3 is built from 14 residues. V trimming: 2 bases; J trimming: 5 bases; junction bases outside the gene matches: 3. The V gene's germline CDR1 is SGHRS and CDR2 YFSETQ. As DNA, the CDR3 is TGCGCCAGCAGCTTAGCGGGGGGTGGAGATACGCAGTATTTT. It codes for CASSLAGGGDTQYF.

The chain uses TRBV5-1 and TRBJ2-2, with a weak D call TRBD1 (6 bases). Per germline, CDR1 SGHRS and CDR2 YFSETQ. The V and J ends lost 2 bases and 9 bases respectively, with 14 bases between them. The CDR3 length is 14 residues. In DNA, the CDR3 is TGCGCCAGCAGCTTACACACCACAGGGAGGGAGCTGTTTTTT. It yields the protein CASSLHTTGRELFF.

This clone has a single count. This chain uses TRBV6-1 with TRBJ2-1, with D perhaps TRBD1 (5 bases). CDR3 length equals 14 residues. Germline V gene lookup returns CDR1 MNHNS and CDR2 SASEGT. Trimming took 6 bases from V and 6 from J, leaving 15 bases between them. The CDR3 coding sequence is TGTGCCAGCAGGGTACTTTGGGGCTCCAATGAGCAGTTCTTC. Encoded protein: CASRVLWGSNEQFF.

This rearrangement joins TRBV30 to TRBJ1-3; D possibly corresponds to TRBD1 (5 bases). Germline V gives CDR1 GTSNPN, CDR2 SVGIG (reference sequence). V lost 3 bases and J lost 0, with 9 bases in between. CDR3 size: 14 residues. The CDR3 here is CAWRATVSGNTIYF. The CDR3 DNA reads TGTGCCTGGAGGGCGACAGTCTCTGGAAACACCATATATTTT. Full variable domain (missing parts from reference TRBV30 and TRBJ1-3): SQTIHQWPATLVQPVGSPLSLECTVEGTSNPNLYWYRQAAGRGLQLLFYSVGIGQISSEVPQNLSASRPQDRQFILSSKKLLLSDSGFYLCAWRATVSGNTIYFGEGSWLTVV.

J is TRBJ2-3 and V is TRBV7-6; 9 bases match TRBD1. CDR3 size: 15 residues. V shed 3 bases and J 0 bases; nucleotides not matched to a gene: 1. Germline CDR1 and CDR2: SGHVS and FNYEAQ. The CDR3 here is CASSLTGGSTDTQYF. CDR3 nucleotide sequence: TGTGCCAGCAGCTTGACAGGGGGAAGCACAGATACGCAGTATTTT. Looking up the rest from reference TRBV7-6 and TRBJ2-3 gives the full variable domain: GAGVSQSPRYKVTKRGQDVALRCDPISGHVSLYWYRQALGQGPEFLTYFNYEAQQDKSGLPNDRFSAERPEGSISTLTIQRTEQRDSAMYRCASSLTGGSTDTQYFGPGTRLTVL.

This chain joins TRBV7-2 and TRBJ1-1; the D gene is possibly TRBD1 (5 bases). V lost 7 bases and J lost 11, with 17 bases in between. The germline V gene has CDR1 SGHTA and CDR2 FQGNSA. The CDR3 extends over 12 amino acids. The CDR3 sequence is CASKIPGVRAFF. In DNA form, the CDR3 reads TGTGCCAGCAAAATTCCGGGGGTCCGGGCTTTCTTT.

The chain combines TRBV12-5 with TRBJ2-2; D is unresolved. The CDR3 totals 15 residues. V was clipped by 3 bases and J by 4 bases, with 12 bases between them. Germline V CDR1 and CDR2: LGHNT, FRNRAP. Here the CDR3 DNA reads TGTGCTAGTGGTTTAGTCAGATCGTTCACCGGGGAGCTGTTTTTT. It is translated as CASGLVRSFTGELFF.

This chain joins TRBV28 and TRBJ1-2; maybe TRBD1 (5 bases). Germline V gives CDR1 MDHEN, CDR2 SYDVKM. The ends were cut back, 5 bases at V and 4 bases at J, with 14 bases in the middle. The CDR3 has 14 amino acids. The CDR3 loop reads CASSTAGPSYGYTF. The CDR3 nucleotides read TGTGCCAGCAGTACGGCGGGACCGAGCTATGGCTACACCTTC.

As DNA, the CDR3 is TGCGCCAGCAGCTTGGCGACCGGGGGGCTAAAAGAGACCCAGTACTTC. It translates to CASSLATGGLKETQYF. The chain is built from TRBV5-1 and TRBJ2-5, with TRBD2 as a possible D gene (7 bases). Trimming cost V 0 bases and J 3 bases, with 15 bases left between them. Germline V gene sequence: CDR1 SGHRS, CDR2 YFSETQ. The CDR3 has 16 amino acids.

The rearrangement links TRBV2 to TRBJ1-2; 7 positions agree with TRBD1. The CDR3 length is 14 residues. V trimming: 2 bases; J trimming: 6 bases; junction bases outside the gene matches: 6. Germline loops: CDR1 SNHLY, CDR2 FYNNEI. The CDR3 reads CASSELQGRHGYTF. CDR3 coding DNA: TGTGCCAGCAGTGAATTACAGGGGAGGCATGGCTACACCTTC.